This note documents a single T cell receptor (beta chain) sequence. What it recognizes is unknown. Data came from immunoSEQ multiplex PCR; TCRdb stores just in-frame clones and leaves some out. The table lists around 20,000 clones, about 76% of them singletons. The data derive from a study of PD-1 blockade in classical Hodgkin lymphoma. Relapses following autologous stem cell transplantation were seen in all patients, with brentuximab vedotin exposure varying. The J segment lost 0 bases and the V segment lost 6 bases, leaving 11 bases of the junction unmatched. This CDR3 comprises 17 residues. Germline V gene lookup returns CDR1 SGHAT and CDR2 FQNNGV. Study-wide results and limits: Reported findings placed baseline TCR diversity lower in newly diagnosed patients (compared with healthy donors).

The V call is TRBV11-2, the J call TRBJ1-3, with TRBD1 matching over 7 bases. The source was peripheral blood mononuclear cells (PBMCs), collected before the second cycle of nivolumab. The receptor was isolated from a human donor with classical Hodgkin lymphoma. As DNA, the CDR3 is TGTGCCAGCAGTTCCCTCACAGGGGCCTTCTCTGGAAACACCATATATTTT. Residues: CASSSLTGAFSGNTIYF.